This T cell receptor beta chain appears in the sequencing data of a study of early T cells in non-severe SARS-CoV-2 infection. The overall study: Chains from this unsorted whole-blood bulk RNA could not be paired. Study conclusions and caveats: Private and CD4 specificities were missed by VDJdb matching, which favored anti-spike CD8 responses.

Germline values: CDR1 DFQATT, CDR2 SNEGSKA (reference sequence). Trimming stripped 2 bases from V and 7 bases from J, with 9 bases between. The CDR3 has 13 amino acids. At least ten counts were recorded for this clonotype. What it binds is unknown. The protocol attached unique molecular identifiers to individual cDNA molecules. In TCRdb, the 5' RACE reads were re-called with MiXCR into one record per CDR3 protein. Of 53,000 or so distinct CDR3 sequences in the sample, 7% to 9% were seen once. The receptor's source is an adult who was a healthcare worker with PCR-confirmed SARS-CoV-2 infection or an uninfected control (not recorded which). This chain joins TRBV20-1 and TRBJ1-6; the D is unclear. The sequenced sample was whole blood. The CDR3 DNA reads as TGCAGTGCTAGATCTAAGGGCAATTCACCCCTCCACTTT. Translation gives CSARSKGNSPLHF.